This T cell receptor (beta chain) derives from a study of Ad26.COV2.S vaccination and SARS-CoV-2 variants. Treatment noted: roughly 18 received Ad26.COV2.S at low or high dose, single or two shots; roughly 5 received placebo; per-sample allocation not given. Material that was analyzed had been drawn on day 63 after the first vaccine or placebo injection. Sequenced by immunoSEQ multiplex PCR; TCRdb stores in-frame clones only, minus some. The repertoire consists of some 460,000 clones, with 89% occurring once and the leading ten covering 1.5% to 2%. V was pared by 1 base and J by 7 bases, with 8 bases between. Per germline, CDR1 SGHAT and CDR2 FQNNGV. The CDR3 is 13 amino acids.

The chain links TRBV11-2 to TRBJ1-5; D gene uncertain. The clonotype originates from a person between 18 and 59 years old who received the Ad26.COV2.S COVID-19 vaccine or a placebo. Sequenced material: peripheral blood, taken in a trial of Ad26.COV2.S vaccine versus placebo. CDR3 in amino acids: CASSLGVGQPQHF. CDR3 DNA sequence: TGTGCCAGCAGCTTAGGTGTCGGGCAGCCCCAGCATTTT.